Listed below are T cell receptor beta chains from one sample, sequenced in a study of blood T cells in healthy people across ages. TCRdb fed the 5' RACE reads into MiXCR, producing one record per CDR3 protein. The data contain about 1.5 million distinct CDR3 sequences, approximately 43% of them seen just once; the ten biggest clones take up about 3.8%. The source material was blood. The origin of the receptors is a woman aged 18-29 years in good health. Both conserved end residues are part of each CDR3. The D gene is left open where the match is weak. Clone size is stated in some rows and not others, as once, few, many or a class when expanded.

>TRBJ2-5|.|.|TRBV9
CASSWGGPETQYF
TGTGCCAGCAGCTGGGGTGGGCCAGAGACCCAGTACTTC
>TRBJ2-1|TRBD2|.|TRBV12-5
CASGPGGAAYNEQFF
TGTGCTAGTGGTCCCGGGGGGGCCGCCTACAATGAGCAGTTCTTC
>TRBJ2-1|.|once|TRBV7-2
CASSLGGSSYEQFF
TGTGCCAGCAGCTTAGGTGGCAGCTCCTACGAGCAGTTCTTC
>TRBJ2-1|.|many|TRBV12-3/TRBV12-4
CASSLARGSGSSYNEQFF
TGTGCCAGCAGTTTAGCGCGAGGTAGCGGAAGCTCCTACAATGAGCAGTTCTTC
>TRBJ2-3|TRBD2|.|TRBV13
CASSPLLASPGVTQYF
TGTGCCAGCAGCCCCCTACTAGCGTCCCCGGGTGTTACGCAGTATTTT
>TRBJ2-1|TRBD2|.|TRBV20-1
CSANGTTQFF
TGCAGTGCTAACGGGACTACGCAGTTCTTC
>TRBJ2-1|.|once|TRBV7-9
CASSFPDKYEQFF
TGTGCCAGCAGCTTCCCTGACAAGTACGAGCAGTTCTTC
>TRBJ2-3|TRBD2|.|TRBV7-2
CASSETSGSIHTQYF
TGTGCCAGCAGCGAGACTAGCGGGAGTATCCATACGCAGTATTTT
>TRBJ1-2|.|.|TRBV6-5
CASSYWGPGESNYGYTF
TGTGCCAGCAGTTACTGGGGTCCGGGAGAATCTAACTATGGCTACACCTTC
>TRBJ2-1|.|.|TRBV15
CATSRSFDEQFF
TGTGCCACCAGCAGGAGTTTCGATGAGCAGTTCTTC
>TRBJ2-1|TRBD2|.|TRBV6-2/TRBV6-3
CASQIAGGYNGQFF
TGTGCCAGCCAAATAGCGGGGGGCTACAATGGGCAGTTCTTC
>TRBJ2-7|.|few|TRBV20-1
CSASTGTIYEQYF
TGCAGTGCTAGTACCGGGACCATCTACGAGCAGTACTTC
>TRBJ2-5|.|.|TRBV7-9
CASSTDRLSFNEQYF
TGTGCCAGCAGTACAGACAGGCTAAGTTTCAATGAGCAGTACTTC
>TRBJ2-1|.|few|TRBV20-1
CSARAETSNEQFF
TGCAGTGCTAGAGCGGAGACTAGCAATGAGCAGTTCTTC
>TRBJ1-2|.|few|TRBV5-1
CASSPPGVDGYTF
TGCGCCAGCAGCCCCCCGGGGGTCGACGGCTACACCTTC
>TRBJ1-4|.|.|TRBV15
CATSLARDGEKLFF
TGTGCCACCAGCTTGGCCCGGGACGGTGAAAAACTGTTTTTT
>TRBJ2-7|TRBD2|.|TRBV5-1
CASRLAGYYEQYF
TGCGCCAGCAGACTAGCGGGTTACTACGAGCAGTACTTC
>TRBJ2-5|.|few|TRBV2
CASSEAPYQETQYF
TGTGCCAGCAGTGAAGCTCCCTATCAAGAGACCCAGTACTTC
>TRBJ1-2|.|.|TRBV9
CASSDSRGGQYYGYTF
TGTGCCAGCAGCGACAGTAGAGGAGGACAGTACTATGGCTACACCTTC
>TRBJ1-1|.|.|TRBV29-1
CSVAGAWTEAFF
TGCAGCGTTGCGGGGGCGTGGACTGAAGCTTTCTTT
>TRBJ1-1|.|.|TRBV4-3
CASSQGAAGTDTEAFF
TGCGCCAGCAGCCAAGGAGCGGCAGGAACCGACACTGAAGCTTTCTTT
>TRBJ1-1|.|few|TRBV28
CASRPPGPNTEAFF
TGTGCCAGCAGGCCCCCGGGACCAAACACTGAAGCTTTCTTT
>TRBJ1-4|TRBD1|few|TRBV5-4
CASSLDRGAEKLFF
TGTGCCAGCAGCTTGGACAGGGGGGCTGAAAAACTGTTTTTT
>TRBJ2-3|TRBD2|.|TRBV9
CASSGTGTSGRSTDTQYF
TGTGCCAGCAGCGGAACCGGGACTAGCGGGAGGAGCACAGATACGCAGTATTTT
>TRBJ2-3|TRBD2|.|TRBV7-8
CASTVPAGTTDTQYF
TGTGCCAGCACCGTACCAGCGGGGACCACAGATACGCAGTATTTT
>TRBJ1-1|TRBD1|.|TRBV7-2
CASRDRGYMNTEAFF
TGTGCCAGCAGGGACAGGGGGTACATGAACACTGAAGCTTTCTTT
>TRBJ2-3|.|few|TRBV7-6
CASSGVADTQYF
TGTGCCAGCAGCGGTGTCGCAGATACGCAGTATTTT
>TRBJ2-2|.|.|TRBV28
CASSFFRATGELFF
TGTGCCAGCAGTTTTTTCAGGGCAACCGGGGAGCTGTTTTTT
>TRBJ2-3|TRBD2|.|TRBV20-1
CSARDIAGSTDTQYF
TGCAGTGCTAGAGATATAGCGGGAAGCACAGATACGCAGTATTTT
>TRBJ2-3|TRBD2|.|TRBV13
CASTSGVMHTQYF
TGTGCCAGCACTAGCGGTGTCATGCATACGCAGTATTTT
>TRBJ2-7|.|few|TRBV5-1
CASSVEGTYEQYF
TGCGCCAGCAGCGTGGAGGGGACTTACGAGCAGTACTTC
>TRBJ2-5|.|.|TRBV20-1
CSARDRFFNEQYF
TGCAGTGCTAGAGATCGTTTTTTCAATGAGCAGTACTTC
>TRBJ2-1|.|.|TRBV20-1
CSAREVAEQFF
TGCAGTGCTAGAGAGGTAGCGGAGCAGTTCTTC
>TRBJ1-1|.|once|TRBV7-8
CASSLEGTLYGQNTEAFF
TGTGCCAGCAGCTTAGAGGGGACCCTCTACGGTCAGAACACTGAAGCTTTCTTT
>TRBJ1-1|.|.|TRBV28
CASRTPHTEAFF
TGTGCCAGCAGAACGCCCCACACTGAAGCTTTCTTT
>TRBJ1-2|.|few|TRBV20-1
CSANTGTTNYGYTF
TGCAGTGCTAACACCGGGACGACTAACTATGGCTACACCTTC
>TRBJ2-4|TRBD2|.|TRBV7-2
CASSSPRGGLAKNIQYF
TGTGCCAGCAGCTCACCCCGCGGGGGATTAGCCAAAAACATTCAGTACTTC
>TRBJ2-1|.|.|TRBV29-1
CSVKGGGEQFF
TGCAGCGTCAAGGGAGGGGGTGAGCAGTTCTTC
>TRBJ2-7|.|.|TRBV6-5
CASSYAQGNEQYF
TGTGCCAGCAGTTACGCCCAGGGGAACGAGCAGTACTTC
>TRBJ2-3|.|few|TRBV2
CASSELARTDTQYF
TGTGCCAGCAGTGAACTCGCACGTACAGATACGCAGTATTTT